The 17 T cell receptor beta chains below were found in one sample sequenced in a study of shared clonotypes between healthy human individuals. TCRdb keeps only in-frame clones here, not all; method: immunoSEQ multiplex PCR. The sample has over 100,000 clones; about 63% are singletons. The sequenced sample was memory CD8+ T cells sorted from blood. The subset here: CD45RO+ cells pooled with CCR7-negative TemRA cells. These receptors came from a woman aged 25 to 45 in good health.

The CDR3 DNA reads TGTGCCAGCAGCCCACAGGAAAACACTGAAGCTTTCTTT. Translated: CASSPQENTEAFF. The chain uses TRBV7-9 and TRBJ1-1, with D perhaps matching TRBD1 (5 bases). Germline CDR1 SEHNR, CDR2 FQNEAQ (reference sequence). The CDR3 has 13 amino acids. V dropped 5 bases and J dropped 2 bases, with 9 bases sitting between them.

CDR3 region: CSVAGLRDTQYF. In DNA form, the CDR3 reads TGCAGCGTTGCCGGACTTAGAGATACGCAGTATTTT. This sequence joins TRBV29-1 and TRBJ2-3; the D gene is possibly TRBD2 (5 bases). This CDR3 comprises 12 residues. V lost 4 bases, J lost 5 bases, and 10 bases lay in between. Looked up from germline, CDR1 is SQVTM and CDR2 is ANQGSEA.

This chain connects TRBV15 to TRBJ2-6, with a tentative D call TRBD2 (5 bases). This CDR3 contains 16 residues. Germline-derived CDR1 and CDR2 are LNHNV and YYDKDF (reference sequence). Trimming cost V 4 bases and J 4 bases, with 14 bases left between them. CDR3 DNA sequence: TGTGCCACCAGCAAGAGTGAGGGATCCGGGGCCAACGTCCTGACTTTC. Translating it yields CATSKSEGSGANVLTF.

This clone was recorded at least ten times. V and J are TRBV6-6 and TRBJ2-7; possibly TRBD2 for D (5 bases). CDR3 length: 14 amino acids. Germline V gene data show CDR1 as MNHNY and CDR2 as SVGAGI (reference sequence). With 6 bases removed from V and 2 bases from J, the gap between germline ends came to 14 bases. The CDR3 spells CASSYSETPYEQYF. In DNA, the CDR3 is TGTGCCAGCAGCTATAGCGAAACCCCCTACGAGCAGTACTTC.

The chain links TRBV27 to TRBJ2-3, with a weak D call TRBD2 (5 bases). V was cut by 10 bases and J by 4 bases, with 21 bases left in between. Germline V gene sequence: CDR1 MNHEY, CDR2 SMNVEV (reference sequence). The CDR3 contains 15 residues. The CDR3 is CATRRSRGSADTQYF. DNA for the CDR3: TGTGCCACCAGGAGGAGCCGCGGGTCCGCAGATACGCAGTATTTT.

A word on this clone: This may be a read error, as it is one base from a much larger clone. The rearrangement links TRBV4-2 to TRBJ2-3; 7 bases are shared with TRBD2. CDR3 length: 16 amino acids. Germline V CDR1 and CDR2: LGHNA, YNFKEQ. With 0 bases clipped from V and 4 bases from J, the junction kept 7 bases outside the gene matches. The CDR3 loop is CASSQESAGSPDTQYF. The CDR3 DNA reads as TGTGCCAGCAGCCAAGAGTCAGCGGGAAGCCCAGATACGCAGTATTTT.

The chain carries TRBV7-9 and TRBJ2-7; 8 bases are shared with TRBD2. The length of the CDR3 is 14 residues. Trimming at V came to 5 bases and at J to 3 bases, leaving 6 bases not matched to a gene. Per the germline V gene, CDR1 is SEHNR and CDR2 is FQNEAQ (reference sequence). The CDR3 DNA is TGTGCCAGCAGCATTAGCGGGATCTACTACGAGCAGTACTTC. The encoded protein is CASSISGIYYEQYF.

The chain carries TRBV14 and TRBJ2-7; D is undetermined. Germline V gene sequence: CDR1 SGHDN, CDR2 FVKESK. The CDR3 consists of 14 residues. Trimming left V 0 bases short and J 6 bases short, with 12 bases between. The chain's CDR3 is CASSQDLSSVEQYF. CDR3 bases: TGTGCCAGCAGCCAAGATCTGTCTTCGGTCGAGCAGTACTTC.

This clone was picked up a small number of times. The chain couples TRBV19 to TRBJ1-2; weak D call: TRBD1 (5 bases). The V end was cut by 5 bases, the J end by 1 base, with 14 bases between. Per germline, CDR1 LNHDA and CDR2 SQIVND (reference sequence). The CDR3 length is 15 residues. CDR3 sequence reads: CASSVRGGSNYGYTF. The CDR3 region has the DNA TGTGCCAGTAGTGTTCGTGGGGGAAGTAACTATGGCTACACCTTC.

J is TRBJ2-1 and V is TRBV28, with D possibly called TRBD1 or TRBD2 (5 bases each). The CDR3 contains 16 residues. Germline CDR1 is MDHEN and CDR2 is SYDVKM. V was shortened by 2 bases and J by 7 bases, with 18 bases between the two germline ends. The chain's CDR3 is CASSLGSGPSSNEQFF. The DNA of the CDR3 is TGTGCCAGCAGTTTAGGGTCGGGACCCTCCTCAAATGAGCAGTTCTTC.

V is TRBV6-1 and J is TRBJ2-1; 10 nucleotides agree with TRBD2. The CDR3 loop spans 17 amino acids. Germline CDR1 MNHNS, CDR2 SASEGT. V shed 4 bases and J 0 bases; nucleotides not matched to a gene: 6. The CDR3 spells CASSGHPSGSSYNEQFF. In DNA, the CDR3 is TGTGCCAGCAGTGGCCACCCTAGCGGGAGCTCCTACAATGAGCAGTTCTTC.

This clone was detected only once. This chain links TRBV7-9 with TRBJ2-3; tentative D call: TRBD2 (6 bases). This CDR3 is 15 amino acids long. Trimming left V 5 bases short and J 0 bases short, with 12 bases between. Germline CDR1 reads SEHNR; CDR2 reads FQNEAQ (reference sequence). The CDR3 DNA reads as TGTGCCAGCAGCGCCCCCGGGACTAGCACAGATACGCAGTATTTT. This sequence encodes CASSAPGTSTDTQYF.

The rearrangement uses TRBV5-6 and TRBJ2-1, with D possibly TRBD1 on 6 matching bases. Germline CDR1 and CDR2: SGHDT and YYEEEE. This CDR3 comprises 18 residues. Trimming stripped 4 bases from V and 0 bases from J, with 20 bases between. CDR3 sequence: CASSVQGKQFSSYNEQFF. The CDR3 nucleotides are TGTGCCAGCAGCGTCCAGGGGAAGCAATTTTCCTCCTACAATGAGCAGTTCTTC.

The DNA of the CDR3 is TGTGCCAGCAGCCTGGACTGGACTGGCTACACCTTC. Residues: CASSLDWTGYTF. The chain links TRBV7-9 to TRBJ1-2; no clear D. Trimming left V 5 bases short and J 7 bases short, with 11 bases between. This CDR3 is 12 amino acids long. The germline V gene has CDR1 SEHNR and CDR2 FQNEAQ (reference sequence). Using reference TRBV7-9 and TRBJ1-2 for the parts outside the CDR3, the full variable domain is DTGVSQNPRHKITKRGQNVTFRCDPISEHNRLYWYRQTLGQGPEFLTYFQNEAQLEKSRLLSDRFSAERPKGSFSTLEIQRTEQGDSAMYLCASSLDWTGYTFGSGTRLTVV.

This clone was found a few times. The V and J genes are TRBV6-1 and TRBJ1-1; no definite D call. CDR1 and CDR2 from the germline V gene are MNHNS and SASEGT. V lost 4 bases and J lost 0, with 6 bases in between. CDR3 length: 13 residues. CDR3 sequence (DNA): TGTGCCAGCAGTGCACCTATGAACACTGAAGCTTTCTTT. Its translation: CASSAPMNTEAFF.

The rearrangement joins TRBV7-6 to TRBJ2-6, with D perhaps TRBD1 (6 bases). V lost 2 bases to trimming and J lost 4 bases, with 9 bases between them. This CDR3 comprises 15 residues. Germline CDR1 and CDR2: SGHVS and FNYEAQ. The CDR3 sequence is CASSLNRVGANVLTF. The CDR3 bases are TGTGCCAGCAGCTTAAACAGGGTCGGGGCCAACGTCCTGACTTTC.

The chain has TRBV7-9 and TRBJ2-5, with D perhaps TRBD1 (6 bases). V was trimmed by 8 bases and J by 2 bases, leaving 12 bases between them. This CDR3 has 13 residues. The germline V gene encodes CDR1 SEHNR and CDR2 FQNEAQ (reference sequence). DNA of the CDR3: TGTGCCAGCCGCCTGGGGGCTCAAGAGACCCAGTACTTC. Its protein product is CASRLGAQETQYF. Complete variable domain (other parts from reference TRBV7-9 and TRBJ2-5): DTGVSQNPRHKITKRGQNVTFRCDPISEHNRLYWYRQTLGQGPEFLTYFQNEAQLEKSRLLSDRFSAERPKGSFSTLEIQRTEQGDSAMYLCASRLGAQETQYFGPGTRLLVL.